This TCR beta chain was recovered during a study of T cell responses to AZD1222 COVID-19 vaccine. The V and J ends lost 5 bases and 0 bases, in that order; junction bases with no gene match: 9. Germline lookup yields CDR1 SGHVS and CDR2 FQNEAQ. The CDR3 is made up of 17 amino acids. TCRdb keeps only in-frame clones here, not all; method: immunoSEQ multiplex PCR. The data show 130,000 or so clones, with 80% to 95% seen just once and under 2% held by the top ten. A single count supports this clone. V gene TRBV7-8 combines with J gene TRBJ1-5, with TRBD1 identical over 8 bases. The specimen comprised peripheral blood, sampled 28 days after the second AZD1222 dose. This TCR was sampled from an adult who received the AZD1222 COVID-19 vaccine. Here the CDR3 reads CASSPGQGSNSNQPQHF. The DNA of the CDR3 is TGTGCCAGCAGCCCCGGACAGGGATCTAATAGCAATCAGCCCCAGCATTTT.